This record covers a single TCR beta chain. The antigen is not known. These data originate in a study of blood T cells in healthy people across ages. Researchers report isolating at least 7 million PBMCs per sample. Study-level results: Strong correlation linked observed beta diversity and percent naive T cells.

Trimming left V 0 bases short and J 8 bases short, with 12 bases between. The V gene's germline CDR1 is SGDLS and CDR2 YYNGEE. The CDR3 is made up of 14 amino acids. A second PCR, run for about 7 to 11 cycles, used a sample-barcoded 5' primer plus a J-beta primer mix. Every cDNA molecule carried a tag from a template-switch adaptor bearing 12 random nucleotides. TCRdb fed the 5' RACE reads into MiXCR, producing one record per CDR3 protein. The profile shows 1.5 million to 2 million distinct CDR3 sequences, roughly 30% of them singletons. The clonotype originates from a young woman in good health. The sample comprised blood. The rearrangement joins TRBV9 to TRBJ2-1; D may be TRBD1 or TRBD2 (6 bases each). As DNA, the CDR3 is TGTGCCAGCAGCGTAGGACGGGGGCAGGATGAGCAGTTCTTC. Translated, it gives CASSVGRGQDEQFF.